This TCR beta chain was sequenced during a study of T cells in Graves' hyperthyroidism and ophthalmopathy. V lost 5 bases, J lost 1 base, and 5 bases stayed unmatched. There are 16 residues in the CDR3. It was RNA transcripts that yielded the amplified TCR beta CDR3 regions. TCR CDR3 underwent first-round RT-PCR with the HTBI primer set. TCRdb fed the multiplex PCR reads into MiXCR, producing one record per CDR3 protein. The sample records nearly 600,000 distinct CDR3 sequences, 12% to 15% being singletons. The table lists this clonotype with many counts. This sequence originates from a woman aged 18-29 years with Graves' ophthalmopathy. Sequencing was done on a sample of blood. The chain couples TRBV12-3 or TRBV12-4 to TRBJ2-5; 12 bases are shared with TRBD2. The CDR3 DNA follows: TGTGCCAGCAGTCTTGGACTAGCGGGAAGCCAAGAGACCCAGTACTTC. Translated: CASSLGLAGSQETQYF.